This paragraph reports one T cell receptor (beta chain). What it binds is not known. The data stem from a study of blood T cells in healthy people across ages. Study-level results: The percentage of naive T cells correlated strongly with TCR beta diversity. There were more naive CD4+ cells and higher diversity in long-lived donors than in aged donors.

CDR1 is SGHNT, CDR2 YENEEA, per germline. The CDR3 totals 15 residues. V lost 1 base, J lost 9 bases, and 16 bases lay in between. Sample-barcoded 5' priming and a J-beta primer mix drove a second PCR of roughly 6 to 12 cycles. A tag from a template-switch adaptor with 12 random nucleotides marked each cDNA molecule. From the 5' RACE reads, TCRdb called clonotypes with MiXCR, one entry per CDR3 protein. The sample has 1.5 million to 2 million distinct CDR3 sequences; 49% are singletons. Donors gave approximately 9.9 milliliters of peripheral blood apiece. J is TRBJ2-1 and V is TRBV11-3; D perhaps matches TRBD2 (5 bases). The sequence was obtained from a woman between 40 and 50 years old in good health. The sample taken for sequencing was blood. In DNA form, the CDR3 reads TGTGCCAGCAGCTTAGGTACCGGGAACGGAGGTGAGCAGTTCTTC. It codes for CASSLGTGNGGEQFF. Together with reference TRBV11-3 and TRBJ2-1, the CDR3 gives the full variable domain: EAGVVQSPRYKIIEKKQPVAFWCNPISGHNTLYWYLQNLGQGPELLIRYENEEAVDDSQLPKDRFSAERLKGVDSTLKIQPAELGDSAVYLCASSLGTGNGGEQFFGPGTRLTVL.